This note documents a single T cell receptor (beta chain) sequence. The data belong to a study of blood T cell repertoires in COVID-19. Overall study: Sample material is recorded as cDNA or gDNA derived from T cells, B-cell-depleted T cells, or PBMCs.

Some clones are missing from TCRdb's copy, which holds only in-frame ones; the method was immunoSEQ multiplex PCR. The sample records about 210,000 clones, about 80% being singletons. Germline CDR1 is SNHLY and CDR2 is FYNNEI. The CDR3 is 13 residues long. Trimming took 7 bases from V and 3 from J; bases not matched to a gene: 3. Material for sequencing was peripheral blood. The rearrangement links TRBV2 to TRBJ2-7; 10 bases are a match to TRBD2. This clonotype originated in a man aged 55 to 69 with acute or convalescent COVID-19. The CDR3 spells CASIGTSDYEQYF. The DNA of the CDR3 is TGTGCCAGCATTGGGACTAGCGACTACGAGCAGTACTTC. Using reference TRBV2 and TRBJ2-7 for the parts outside the CDR3, the full variable domain is EPEVTQTPSHQVTQMGQEVILRCVPISNHLYFYWYRQILGQKVEFLVSFYNNEISEKSEIFDDQFSVERPDGSNFTLKIRSTKLEDSAMYFCASIGTSDYEQYFGPGTRLTVT.